The 30 T cell receptor beta chains presented below share a single source sample, sequenced in a study of shared T cell receptors in the human thymus. The data were produced by immunoSEQ multiplex PCR, yet TCRdb's version contains in-frame clones alone and is incomplete. The sample lists 550,000 to 800,000 clones, 75% to 90% occurring once. This sample was also put to use in a study of human thymus T cells.

Sequenced material: thymocytes. All receptors derive from a girl under three years old with a congenital heart defect.

The V gene is TRBV11-2, the J gene TRBJ1-6, with 8 nucleotides matching TRBD1. CDR1 SGHAT and CDR2 FQNNGV come from the germline V gene. The CDR3 is 15 amino acids. Trimming at V came to 1 base and at J to 5 bases, leaving 1 base not matched to a gene. This CDR3 reads CASSLGGQDNSPLHF. The CDR3 bases are TGTGCCAGCAGCTTAGGGGGACAGGATAATTCACCCCTCCACTTT.

The V and J genes are TRBV19 and TRBJ1-2; TRBD1 matches at 9 bases. V was clipped by 6 bases and J by 4 bases; unmatched bases: 3. The CDR3 has 13 residues. Germline CDR1 and CDR2: LNHDA and SQIVND (reference sequence). The CDR3 DNA sequence: TGTGCCAGTAGCATACAGGGGGCCTATGGCTACACCTTC. Its protein is CASSIQGAYGYTF.

This sequence joins TRBV9 and TRBJ2-3, with D perhaps TRBD1 (6 bases). The CDR3 spans 14 residues. Germline V gives CDR1 SGDLS, CDR2 YYNGEE. The germline V and J ends were trimmed by 4 bases and 2 bases, with 11 bases remaining between them. The CDR3 loop is CASSPRGNTDTQYF. The CDR3 nucleotides read TGTGCCAGCAGCCCCAGGGGAAACACAGATACGCAGTATTTT.

This chain uses TRBV19 with TRBJ2-2; 12 bases match TRBD2. V was clipped by 8 bases and J by 5 bases; unmatched bases: 9. CDR3 size: 16 residues. The V gene's germline CDR1 is LNHDA and CDR2 SQIVND (reference sequence). The CDR3 nucleotides are TGTGCCAGTGGAGGGACTAGCGGGTTACCTACCGGGGAGCTGTTTTTT. It codes for CASGGTSGLPTGELFF. Full variable domain (rest looked up from reference TRBV19 and TRBJ2-2): DGGITQSPKYLFRKEGQNVTLSCEQNLNHDAMYWYRQDPGQGLRLIYYSQIVNDFQKGDIAEGYSVSREKKESFPLTVTSAQKNPTAFYLCASGGTSGLPTGELFFGEGSRLTVL.

The rearrangement links TRBV27 to TRBJ2-2; 7 nucleotides line up with TRBD2. Germline V gene lookup returns CDR1 MNHEY and CDR2 SMNVEV (reference sequence). This CDR3 contains 12 residues. V shed 8 bases and J 6 bases; nucleotides not matched to a gene: 3. CDR3 in DNA: TGTGCCAGCCCTGGGAGGGCCGGGGAGCTGTTTTTT. Its protein is CASPGRAGELFF.

The chain couples TRBV10-3 to TRBJ1-2, with TRBD1 as a possible D gene (5 bases). The CDR3 has 13 amino acids. With 4 bases removed from V and 2 bases from J, the gap between germline ends came to 8 bases. Germline CDR1 ENHRY, CDR2 SYGVKD. CDR3 protein: CAISVSGNYGYTF. The DNA of the CDR3 is TGTGCCATCAGTGTATCAGGGAACTATGGCTACACCTTC.

The chain combines TRBV6-4 with TRBJ2-2, with 8 nucleotides matching TRBD2. The length of the CDR3 is 16 residues. J gave up 5 bases and V 3 bases, and 8 bases lay outside the gene matches. Germline CDR1 and CDR2: MRHNA and SNTAGT. The CDR3 protein is CASSEVGGGPTGELFF. The CDR3 DNA reads TGTGCCAGCAGTGAAGTCGGGGGGGGGCCTACCGGGGAGCTGTTTTTT.

V gene TRBV9 combines with J gene TRBJ2-7; D is possibly TRBD2 (5 bases). Germline V CDR1 and CDR2: SGDLS, YYNGEE. This CDR3 comprises 16 residues. Between the trimmed V and J ends, which lost 4 bases and 3 bases, there was a span of 20 bases. DNA of the CDR3: TGTGCCAGCAGCCCCCGCATCGGGGAGCATGACTACGAGCAGTACTTC. Translating it yields CASSPRIGEHDYEQYF.

V gene TRBV7-8 combines with J gene TRBJ2-7; TRBD2 agrees at 11 bases. Germline values: CDR1 SGHVS, CDR2 FQNEAQ. After removal of 8 bases from V and 3 bases from J, the junction contained 6 bases not matched to a gene. The CDR3 runs 14 residues. Written as DNA, the CDR3 is TGTGCCAGCGCACCGGGACTAGCGGACTACGAGCAGTACTTC. It translates to CASAPGLADYEQYF.

This clone has just one count. The chain recombines TRBV9 with TRBJ1-1; D may be TRBD1 (5 bases). Trimming pared 3 bases from V and 3 bases from J, leaving 15 bases between. This CDR3 is 15 amino acids long. Germline V gene sequence: CDR1 SGDLS, CDR2 YYNGEE. In DNA form, the CDR3 reads TGTGCCAGCAGCGCCCATGGGGGGAGGGACACTGAAGCTTTCTTT. This translates into CASSAHGGRDTEAFF.

This rearrangement joins TRBV10-3 to TRBJ1-2, with 9 bases fitting TRBD1. Germline CDR1 ENHRY, CDR2 SYGVKD. The CDR3 consists of 18 residues. J was trimmed by 0 bases and V by 4 bases; bases with no gene match: 12. The CDR3 loop is CAISAPHRGQPPNYGYTF. The CDR3 nucleotides are TGTGCCATCAGTGCACCCCACAGGGGGCAACCACCTAACTATGGCTACACCTTC.

The chain has TRBV7-9 and TRBJ2-1; 11 bases agree with TRBD2. From germline, CDR1 is SEHNR and CDR2 FQNEAQ (reference sequence). V lost 5 bases, J lost 7 bases, and 7 bases stayed unmatched. The CDR3 sequence is 15 residues long. CDR3 residues: CASSPLAGAQNEQFF. The DNA for the CDR3 is TGTGCCAGCAGCCCACTAGCGGGGGCGCAAAATGAGCAGTTCTTC. Complete variable domain (other parts from reference TRBV7-9 and TRBJ2-1): DTGVSQNPRHKITKRGQNVTFRCDPISEHNRLYWYRQTLGQGPEFLTYFQNEAQLEKSRLLSDRFSAERPKGSFSTLEIQRTEQGDSAMYLCASSPLAGAQNEQFFGPGTRLTVL.

Here the CDR3 reads CASSRRRGRVNTEAFF. In DNA form, the CDR3 reads TGTGCCAGCAGCCGACGCAGGGGGCGCGTGAACACTGAAGCTTTCTTT. The rearrangement links TRBV5-6 to TRBJ1-1; TRBD1 matches at 8 bases. The CDR3 loop spans 16 amino acids. Germline V gene lookup returns CDR1 SGHDT and CDR2 YYEEEE. Trimming at V came to 4 bases and at J to 0 bases, leaving 8 bases not matched to a gene.

The gene calls are TRBV5-8 and TRBJ1-2; 7 bases are shared with TRBD1. Trimming removed 3 bases from V and 7 bases from J; junction bases left unmatched: 6. The CDR3 is 13 amino acids. Per germline, CDR1 SGHTS and CDR2 YDEGEE. The CDR3 DNA is TGTGCCAGCAGCTCAACAGGGGAGAGTGGCTACACCTTC. It is translated as CASSSTGESGYTF. Variable domain in full (rest from reference TRBV5-8 and TRBJ1-2): EAGVTQSPTHLIKTRGQQATLRCSPISGHTSVYWYQQALGLGLQFLLWYDEGEERNRGNFPPRFSGRQFPNYSSELNVNALELEDSALYLCASSSTGESGYTFGSGTRLTVV.

The gene calls are TRBV28 and TRBJ1-3, with TRBD1 as a possible D gene (6 bases). There are 16 residues in the CDR3. V lost 3 bases to trimming and J lost 0 bases, with 12 bases between them. Looked up from germline, CDR1 is MDHEN and CDR2 is SYDVKM. CDR3 bases: TGTGCCAGCAGTTTCCTGGGGGCCCGCTCTGGAAACACCATATATTTT. It codes for CASSFLGARSGNTIYF.

This sequence joins TRBV6-6 and TRBJ1-5; weak D call: TRBD1 (6 bases). Germline V CDR1 and CDR2: MNHNY, SVGAGI (reference sequence). V lost 5 bases and J 0 bases, leaving 14 bases between the germline ends. This CDR3 region has 16 residues. The CDR3 sequence: CASSHTGFYSNQPQHF. CDR3 sequence (DNA): TGTGCCAGCAGTCATACAGGGTTCTATAGCAATCAGCCCCAGCATTTT.

The genes are TRBV29-1 and TRBJ1-1, with D possibly being TRBD1 (5 bases). CDR1 is SQVTM, CDR2 ANQGSEA, per germline. This CDR3 spans 14 amino acids. Trimming cost V 4 bases and J 1 base, with 13 bases left between them. CDR3 in DNA: TGCAGCGTTGGGGGGGGTGGGGAGAACACTGAAGCTTTCTTT. It yields the protein CSVGGGGENTEAFF.

The genes are TRBV10-1 and TRBJ1-2; a weak D match, TRBD1 (6 bases). V gave up 6 bases and J gave up 7 bases, with 15 bases separating them. Germline CDR1 reads WNHNN; CDR2 reads SYGVQD (reference sequence). The CDR3 consists of 13 residues. The CDR3, as DNA: TGCGCCAGCAGCGACAGGTTCATCGGTGGCTACACCTTC. This codes for CASSDRFIGGYTF.

The chain combines TRBV15 with TRBJ1-3; a weak D match, TRBD1 (5 bases). This CDR3 spans 16 amino acids. The germline CDR1 and CDR2 sequences are LNHNV and YYDKDF (reference sequence). V was pared by 0 bases and J by 4 bases, with 13 bases between. The CDR3: CATSRDLGRVGNTIYF. The CDR3 DNA is TGTGCCACCAGCAGAGATCTAGGCAGGGTGGGAAACACCATATATTTT.

V usage is TRBV6-6 and J usage is TRBJ1-1; 9 bases line up with TRBD1. Trimming removed 0 bases from V and 6 bases from J; junction bases left unmatched: 5. The CDR3 is 15 residues long. From germline, CDR1 is MNHNY and CDR2 SVGAGI (reference sequence). This chain's CDR3 is CASSYSGQGRPEAFF. In DNA, the CDR3 is TGTGCCAGCAGTTACTCGGGACAGGGACGGCCTGAAGCTTTCTTT.

The genes are TRBV5-1 and TRBJ2-5; D unclear. The germline V gene has CDR1 SGHRS and CDR2 YFSETQ. The germline V and J ends were trimmed by 6 bases and 6 bases, with 15 bases remaining between them. This CDR3 is 13 amino acids long. The CDR3 nucleotides are TGCGCCAGCATGGGCCCATTACGAAAGACCCAGTACTTC. It yields the protein CASMGPLRKTQYF.

The chain is built from TRBV7-8 and TRBJ1-5; D remains ambiguous. Trimming pared 5 bases from V and 0 bases from J, leaving 11 bases between. The CDR3 extends over 15 amino acids. Germline lookup yields CDR1 SGHVS and CDR2 FQNEAQ. In DNA form, the CDR3 reads TGTGCCAGCAGCCCGTCGGGGTCTAGCAATCAGCCCCAGCATTTT. This codes for CASSPSGSSNQPQHF.

This chain uses TRBV5-6 with TRBJ2-3, with D unclear. The CDR3 loop spans 14 amino acids. CDR1 and CDR2 (germline): SGHDT, YYEEEE. Trimming stripped 0 bases from V and 4 bases from J, with 9 bases between. The CDR3 is CASSLGGQPDTQYF. The CDR3 nucleotides read TGTGCCAGCAGCTTGGGCGGCCAGCCAGATACGCAGTATTTT.

V gene TRBV28 combines with J gene TRBJ1-1; tentatively, D is TRBD1 (5 bases). Germline CDR1 is MDHEN and CDR2 is SYDVKM. V dropped 1 base and J dropped 4 bases, with 16 bases sitting between them. The CDR3 is 16 residues long. CDR3 sequence: CASSLLGQGGRTEAFF. Written as DNA, the CDR3 is TGTGCCAGCAGTTTATTGGGTCAGGGTGGACGCACTGAAGCTTTCTTT.

This sequence joins TRBV5-1 and TRBJ1-1, with 8 bases that match TRBD1. CDR1 is SGHRS and CDR2 is YFSETQ in the germline V gene. J gave up 3 bases and V 4 bases, and 2 bases lay outside the gene matches. The CDR3 is 13 residues long. CDR3 sequence: CASSIQGDTEAFF. CDR3 DNA sequence: TGCGCCAGCAGCATACAGGGGGACACTGAAGCTTTCTTT.

The V call is TRBV14, the J call TRBJ2-2; weak D call: TRBD1 (6 bases). V was trimmed by 0 bases and J by 4 bases, leaving 15 bases between them. This CDR3 region has 17 residues. Germline values: CDR1 SGHDN, CDR2 FVKESK. The CDR3 spells CASSQDRKQGPTGELFF. As DNA, the CDR3 is TGTGCCAGCAGCCAAGATAGAAAACAGGGTCCCACCGGGGAGCTGTTTTTT.

The genes are TRBV5-6 and TRBJ1-1; no clear D. Germline lookup yields CDR1 SGHDT and CDR2 YYEEEE. The CDR3 has 11 amino acids. V lost 7 bases to trimming and J lost 5 bases, with 9 bases between them. The CDR3 DNA follows: TGTGCCAGCGGCCGAGGGACTGAAGCTTTCTTT. As protein: CASGRGTEAFF.

This clone was counted a few times. The chain employs TRBV5-1 and TRBJ1-6; D unclear. The V end was cut by 0 bases, the J end by 7 bases, with 23 bases between. The length of the CDR3 is 19 residues. Germline CDR1 is SGHRS and CDR2 is YFSETQ. The DNA for the CDR3 is TGCGCCAGCAGCTTGGGGAGGCGGGCGGACCCAGGCCGGAATTCACCCCTCCACTTT. Its protein is CASSLGRRADPGRNSPLHF.

The chain combines TRBV27 with TRBJ2-1; maybe TRBD2 (6 bases). Per germline, CDR1 MNHEY and CDR2 SMNVEV (reference sequence). Trimming left V 3 bases short and J 5 bases short, with 20 bases between. There are 17 residues in the CDR3. The CDR3, as DNA: TGTGCCAGCAGTTTTAAGGGCCTTAGTACGGGGGACAATGAGCAGTTCTTC. This gives the protein CASSFKGLSTGDNEQFF.

The chain's CDR3 is CASSWGDGRTDTQYF. In nucleotides, the CDR3 is TGTGCCAGCAGCTGGGGGGACGGCCGCACAGATACGCAGTATTTT. The rearrangement joins TRBV5-6 to TRBJ2-3, with D possibly matching TRBD2 (6 bases). Germline lookup yields CDR1 SGHDT and CDR2 YYEEEE. CDR3 size: 15 residues. Trimming shortened V by 3 bases and J by 1 base, and 12 bases separated the two germline ends.